A selection of T cell receptor beta chains follows, all from one sample in a study of shared clonotypes between healthy human individuals. Assay used: immunoSEQ multiplex PCR; TCRdb lists only in-frame clones, some missing. Of about 2.3 million clones listed, about nine tenths were seen once; the top ten hold around 0.35%. Sequencing used naive CD4+ T cells from PBMCs. The origin of the receptors is a man aged 18 to 29 in good health. Some clones in this sample may be carry-over from other donors' samples. The conserved cysteine and the conserved F or W are not part of the CDR3 here.

CDR3aa: ASKPGQGSGNQPQH
v_gene: TRBV28
j_gene: TRBJ1-5
len: 14

CDR3aa: ASRDNSYEQY
v_gene: TRBV5-1
j_gene: TRBJ2-7
len: 10

CDR3aa: SVEDRLAGVYEQY
v_gene: TRBV29-1
j_gene: TRBJ2-7
len: 13

CDR3aa: ASSIGEYNEQF
v_gene: TRBV9
j_gene: TRBJ2-1
len: 11

CDR3aa: ASSYVTPNTGELF
v_gene: TRBV6-6
j_gene: TRBJ2-2
len: 13

CDR3aa: ASFQDSDGYT
v_gene: TRBV5-1
j_gene: TRBJ1-2
len: 10

CDR3aa: ASSWGTLLGSEQY
v_gene: TRBV25-1
j_gene: TRBJ2-7
len: 13

CDR3aa: ASSRGTFNYEQY
v_gene: TRBV14
j_gene: TRBJ2-7
len: 12

CDR3aa: ASSFRDRFNNEQF
v_gene: TRBV27
j_gene: TRBJ2-1
len: 13

CDR3aa: ASSSLLGPTQY
v_gene: TRBV7-9
j_gene: TRBJ2-3
len: 11

CDR3aa: ASSPKGGSYNEQF
v_gene: TRBV7-2
j_gene: TRBJ2-1
len: 13

CDR3aa: ASSRALAPNNEQF
v_gene: TRBV14
j_gene: TRBJ2-1
len: 13

CDR3aa: ASTRQGAGEQY
v_gene: TRBV18
j_gene: TRBJ2-7
len: 11

CDR3aa: ASSAGQGSEAF
v_gene: TRBV5-1
j_gene: TRBJ1-1
len: 11

CDR3aa: ATSIGSTGGDGKLF
v_gene: TRBV15
j_gene: TRBJ1-4
len: 14

CDR3aa: ASSHGTSLAF
v_gene: TRBV7-8
j_gene: TRBJ1-1
len: 10

CDR3aa: ASSLTHYNEQF
v_gene: TRBV7-2
j_gene: TRBJ2-1
len: 11

CDR3aa: ASRLIGGANVLT
v_gene: TRBV7-9
j_gene: TRBJ2-6
len: 12

CDR3aa: ASSSLYEQY
v_gene: TRBV6-5
j_gene: TRBJ2-7
len: 9

CDR3aa: ASRRTGVGANVLT
v_gene: TRBV7-8
j_gene: TRBJ2-6
len: 13

CDR3aa: ASSPPGGYADTQY
v_gene: TRBV7-2
j_gene: TRBJ2-3
len: 13

CDR3aa: ASSPRDEQY
v_gene: TRBV18
j_gene: TRBJ2-7
len: 9

CDR3aa: ASGLVLSRTQGGETQY
v_gene: TRBV12-5
j_gene: TRBJ2-5
len: 16

CDR3aa: ASSSAGLPGETQY
v_gene: TRBV6-5
j_gene: TRBJ2-5
len: 13

CDR3aa: ASSQESQTSGGATGQF
v_gene: TRBV4-1
j_gene: TRBJ2-1
len: 16

CDR3aa: ASSLVAGGRIEQF
v_gene: TRBV5-1
j_gene: TRBJ2-1
len: 13

CDR3aa: ASSNRGRGQETQY
v_gene: TRBV7-9
j_gene: TRBJ2-5
len: 13

CDR3aa: ASSWTSRIYEQY
v_gene: TRBV21-1
j_gene: TRBJ2-7
len: 12

CDR3aa: ASSLELAGGVELF
v_gene: TRBV5-1
j_gene: TRBJ2-2
len: 13

CDR3aa: ASSARGAGLLSGYT
v_gene: TRBV9
j_gene: TRBJ1-2
len: 14

CDR3aa: ASTWGSIGNQPQH
v_gene: TRBV28
j_gene: TRBJ1-5
len: 13

CDR3aa: ASRLMNTGELF
v_gene: TRBV27
j_gene: TRBJ2-2
len: 11

CDR3aa: ASSPLAGRSYNEQF
v_gene: TRBV18
j_gene: TRBJ2-1
len: 14

CDR3aa: ASSYRLADQETQY
v_gene: TRBV6-6
j_gene: TRBJ2-5
len: 13

CDR3aa: ASSQDSYQETQY
v_gene: TRBV11-2
j_gene: TRBJ2-5
len: 12

CDR3aa: ASSLRGEAGTSGTNEQF
v_gene: TRBV18
j_gene: TRBJ2-1
len: 17

CDR3aa: ARSTGLAGGTDTQY
v_gene: TRBV5-3
j_gene: TRBJ2-3
len: 14

CDR3aa: ASSVGLVEDQPQH
v_gene: TRBV9
j_gene: TRBJ1-5
len: 13

CDR3aa: ASIPGGVSEAF
v_gene: TRBV28
j_gene: TRBJ1-1
len: 11

CDR3aa: ASSMILGTGRTGEQF
v_gene: TRBV19
j_gene: TRBJ2-1
len: 15

CDR3aa: ASTSIGENYGYT
v_gene: TRBV28
j_gene: TRBJ1-2
len: 12

CDR3aa: ATSKLGLAGAQETQY
v_gene: TRBV15
j_gene: TRBJ2-5
len: 15

CDR3aa: ASSSRRGRAYGYT
v_gene: TRBV28
j_gene: TRBJ1-2
len: 13

CDR3aa: ASSAIPGTGGLHGYT
v_gene: TRBV19
j_gene: TRBJ1-2
len: 15

CDR3aa: ASSRGTEAEAF
v_gene: TRBV28
j_gene: TRBJ1-1
len: 11

CDR3aa: ASSRKPGLYSNQPQH
v_gene: TRBV19
j_gene: TRBJ1-5
len: 15

CDR3aa: ASSFSSYSGEAF
v_gene: TRBV7-2
j_gene: TRBJ1-1
len: 12

CDR3aa: ASSLTPGPPGNEQF
v_gene: TRBV7-2
j_gene: TRBJ2-1
len: 14

CDR3aa: ASSALAKGRHTEAF
v_gene: TRBV7-3
j_gene: TRBJ1-1
len: 14

CDR3aa: ARSSRRGLRLRDYGYT
v_gene: TRBV7-5
j_gene: TRBJ1-2
len: 16

CDR3aa: ASRRPGAKLNEQF
v_gene: TRBV11-2
j_gene: TRBJ2-1
len: 13

CDR3aa: ASSFPGGGVNTEAF
v_gene: TRBV5-8
j_gene: TRBJ1-1
len: 14

CDR3aa: ASSSSGLAAEQY
v_gene: TRBV5-1
j_gene: TRBJ2-7
len: 12

CDR3aa: ASSYPGAGEQY
v_gene: TRBV6-5
j_gene: TRBJ2-7
len: 11

CDR3aa: ASSLDSGSYNEQF
v_gene: TRBV5-4
j_gene: TRBJ2-1
len: 13

CDR3aa: ASSRNRVNTEAF
v_gene: TRBV4-1
j_gene: TRBJ1-1
len: 12

CDR3aa: ASSYKNSGETQY
v_gene: TRBV6-5
j_gene: TRBJ2-5
len: 12

CDR3aa: ASKGLSGGYT
v_gene: TRBV10-1
j_gene: TRBJ1-2
len: 10

CDR3aa: ASSLGRGLNTGELF
v_gene: TRBV11-2
j_gene: TRBJ2-2
len: 14

CDR3aa: ASSSTPGTSYGYT
v_gene: TRBV4-1
j_gene: TRBJ1-2
len: 13